This T cell receptor (beta chain) stems from a study of CD8+ T cells in alopecia areata. RNA extraction was followed by reverse transcription into cDNA, which acted as the sequencing template. Assay: immunoSEQ multiplex PCR; the TCRdb copy retains only in-frame clones and omits some. The table records approximately 120,000 clones, around 45% of them present only once. The ends lost 6 bases at V and 4 bases at J; junction bases unmatched: 13. The CDR3 length is 17 residues. From germline, CDR1 is MNHEY and CDR2 SMNVEV (reference sequence). Both peripheral blood and punch biopsies of lesional scalp skin were obtained from patients who had alopecia areata. With respect to this clone: Its target is not known.

Notes on the study in general: Scalp sample data also include resident alphabeta T cells from normal skin. Researchers report lesional scalp, most notably alopecia totalis/universalis, outstripped normal scalp in clonality.

This receptor was obtained from a human donor with alopecia areata. V gene TRBV27 combines with J gene TRBJ1-2; 11 nucleotides align to TRBD1. Input material: NKG2D-low CD8+ T cells sorted from blood. This CDR3 reads CASSFGGQGGTTYGYTF. CDR3 DNA: TGTGCCAGCAGCTTTGGGGGACAGGGGGGCACAACCTATGGCTACACCTTC.